The rows below give T cell receptor beta chains drawn from one sample of a study of early T cells in non-severe SARS-CoV-2 infection. MiXCR, run by TCRdb on the 5' RACE reads, gives a single entry per CDR3 protein. The sample shows some 64,000 distinct CDR3 sequences, 13% of them seen only once. The sequencing sample was made of whole blood. The receptors derive from an adult who was a healthcare worker with PCR-confirmed SARS-CoV-2 infection or an uninfected control (not recorded which). CDR3s include the opening cysteine and the closing phenylalanine or tryptophan. A D gene is named only where the DNA matches it firmly. Rows give clone size only sometimes, using once, few, many, or a class for an expanded clone.

few | TRBJ1-2 | TRBV4-3 | NA | CASSQATGSYGYTF | TGCGCCAGCAGCCAAGCCACAGGTTCCTATGGCTACACCTTC
NA | TRBJ2-5 | TRBV29-1 | NA | CSGQQETQYF | TGCAGTGGGCAGCAAGAGACCCAGTACTTC
NA | TRBJ2-3 | TRBV29-1 | NA | CSVDQGLDTQYF | TGCAGCGTTGACCAGGGGTTGGATACGCAGTATTTT
NA | TRBJ1-3 | TRBV6-1 | NA | CASSERIGTIYF | TGTGCCAGCAGTGAAAGAATTGGCACCATATATTTT
NA | TRBJ2-7 | TRBV28 | TRBD1 | CASRRVGDRYEQYF | TGTGCCAGCAGACGCGTAGGGGACAGGTACGAGCAGTACTTC
few | TRBJ2-3 | TRBV7-2 | NA | CASSSLRTDTQYF | TGTGCCAGCAGCTCCCTGAGGACAGATACGCAGTATTTT
NA | TRBJ2-3 | TRBV2 | NA | CASSKPTVHTQYF | TGTGCCAGCAGTAAGCCGACAGTGCATACGCAGTATTTT
NA | TRBJ1-5 | TRBV12-3/TRBV12-4 | TRBD1 | CASSGDSYSNQPQHF | TGTGCCAGCAGTGGGGACAGCTATAGCAATCAGCCCCAGCATTTT
few | TRBJ2-3 | TRBV20-1 | TRBD2 | CSAPIAGGPSAGDTQYF | TGCAGTGCCCCGATAGCGGGAGGGCCCTCGGCAGGAGATACGCAGTATTTT
many | TRBJ1-1 | TRBV21-1 | NA | CASSKGNRGTEAFF | TGTGCCAGCAGCAAAGGTAATCGGGGGACTGAAGCTTTCTTT
NA | TRBJ1-1 | TRBV5-1 | NA | CASSLEGTRATTEAFF | TGCGCCAGCAGCTTGGAAGGCACACGGGCCACCACTGAAGCTTTCTTT
NA | TRBJ2-4 | TRBV7-2 | NA | CASSLGPGENIQYF | TGTGCCAGCAGCTTAGGTCCAGGGGAAAACATTCAGTACTTC
few | TRBJ1-2 | TRBV7-2 | NA | CASSTPDSRDGYTF | TGTGCCAGCAGCACTCCGGACAGCCGGGATGGCTACACCTTC
NA | TRBJ1-2 | TRBV20-1 | TRBD1 | CSAKPPGTAYNYGYTF | TGCAGTGCTAAACCCCCCGGGACAGCTTATAACTATGGCTACACCTTC
NA | TRBJ2-1 | TRBV20-1 | NA | CSARDLAHAAEQFF | TGCAGTGCTAGAGATTTGGCCCACGCCGCTGAGCAGTTCTTC
few | TRBJ2-3 | TRBV6-5 | NA | CASSPSRAASDTQYF | TGTGCCAGCAGCCCTTCTCGAGCAGCATCAGATACGCAGTATTTT
NA | TRBJ2-7 | TRBV6-2/TRBV6-3 | NA | CASSTSQGPGGYEQYF | TGTGCCAGCAGTACGTCTCAGGGACCCGGCGGCTACGAGCAGTACTTC
NA | TRBJ2-5 | TRBV29-1 | TRBD1 | CSVFLGQGQQETQYF | TGCAGCGTCTTTCTGGGACAGGGGCAACAAGAGACCCAGTACTTC
NA | TRBJ2-7 | TRBV27 | TRBD2 | CVSGGSVYEQYF | TGCGTGTCTGGCGGGAGTGTCTACGAGCAGTACTTC
many | TRBJ2-7 | TRBV29-1 | NA | CSVTSPTYEQYF | TGCAGCGTTACTAGCCCTACCTACGAGCAGTACTTC
many | TRBJ2-5 | TRBV5-4 | TRBD2 | CASGREGQETQYF | TGTGCCAGCGGTCGGGAGGGCCAGGAGACCCAGTACTTC
NA | TRBJ2-2 | TRBV5-1 | NA | CASSPDRRGTGELFF | TGCGCCAGCAGCCCCGACAGACGAGGCACCGGGGAGCTGTTTTTT
few | TRBJ1-2 | TRBV2 | NA | CASSEDRDSGYTF | TGTGCCAGCAGTGAAGACCGGGATTCGGGCTACACCTTC
NA | TRBJ2-7 | TRBV6-1 | NA | CASSLSDRSTYEQYF | TGTGCCAGCAGCCTTTCGGACAGATCCACCTACGAGCAGTACTTC
NA | TRBJ2-1 | TRBV29-1 | NA | CSARSGISYNEQFF | TGCAGCGCCCGTAGCGGAATCTCCTACAATGAGCAGTTCTTC
few | TRBJ2-1 | TRBV10-2 | NA | CASSDRWTNEQFF | TGCGCCAGCAGTGATAGGTGGACTAATGAGCAGTTCTTC
NA | TRBJ1-4 | TRBV5-1 | NA | CASSPTGYGEKLFF | TGCGCCAGCAGCCCCACAGGGTACGGCGAAAAACTGTTTTTT
few | TRBJ2-3 | TRBV4-1 | NA | CASSQPGFPTQYF | TGCGCCAGCAGCCAGCCAGGCTTCCCTACGCAGTATTTT
many | TRBJ2-2 | TRBV24-1 | TRBD1 | CATGQADTGELFF | TGTGCCACCGGACAGGCTGACACCGGGGAGCTGTTTTTT
many | TRBJ2-1 | TRBV5-1 | NA | CASSFRTDEQFF | TGCGCCAGCAGCTTTAGAACGGATGAGCAGTTCTTC
many | TRBJ2-3 | TRBV15 | NA | CATSRGDPFTDTQYF | TGTGCCACCAGCAGAGGCGACCCTTTCACAGATACGCAGTATTTT
NA | TRBJ2-3 | TRBV4-2 | NA | CASSQDQLGKDTQYF | TGTGCCAGCAGCCAAGATCAACTCGGGAAGGATACGCAGTATTTT
NA | TRBJ2-5 | TRBV6-4 | TRBD1 | CASSRNRGETQYF | TGTGCCAGCAGTAGAAACAGGGGGGAGACCCAGTACTTC
many | TRBJ1-5 | TRBV2 | NA | CASSSGRARYQPQHF | TGTGCCAGCAGCTCCGGACGGGCAAGATATCAGCCCCAGCATTTT
NA | TRBJ1-6 | TRBV28 | NA | CASSPLGGGSPLHF | TGTGCCAGCAGTCCCCTGGGGGGAGGATCACCCCTCCACTTT
many | TRBJ2-1 | TRBV27 | TRBD2 | CVSGSAYNEQFF | TGTGTAAGCGGGAGTGCATACAATGAGCAGTTCTTC
many | TRBJ1-1 | TRBV27 | TRBD1 | CASSFQGAYAEAFF | TGTGCCAGCAGTTTTCAGGGGGCTTATGCTGAAGCTTTCTTT
many | TRBJ2-2 | TRBV2 | NA | CASKASGNTGELFF | TGTGCCAGCAAGGCCAGCGGGAACACCGGGGAGCTGTTTTTT